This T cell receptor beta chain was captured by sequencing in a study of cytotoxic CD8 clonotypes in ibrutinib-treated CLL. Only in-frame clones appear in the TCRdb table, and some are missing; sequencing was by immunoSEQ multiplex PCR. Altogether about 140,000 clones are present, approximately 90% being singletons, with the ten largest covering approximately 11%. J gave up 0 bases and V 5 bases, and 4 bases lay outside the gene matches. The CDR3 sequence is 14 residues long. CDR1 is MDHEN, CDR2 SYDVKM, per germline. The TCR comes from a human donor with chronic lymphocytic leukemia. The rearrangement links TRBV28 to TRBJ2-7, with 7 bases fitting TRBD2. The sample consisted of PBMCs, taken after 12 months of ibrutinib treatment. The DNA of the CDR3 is TGTGCCAGCAGTCCTCCGGGGGGCTCCTACGAGCAGTACTTC. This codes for CASSPPGGSYEQYF.